Given below is one T cell receptor (beta chain) in context. This specimen belongs to a study of blood T cell repertoires in COVID-19. This table comes from immunoSEQ multiplex PCR, and its TCRdb copy is limited to in-frame clones, with some not included. The sample holds 250,000 to 350,000 clones, approximately 84% seen once. This CDR3 contains 15 residues. V was shortened by 1 base and J by 0 bases, with 7 bases between the two germline ends. Germline V gene data show CDR1 as LGHNA and CDR2 as YSLEER. One Seattle source followed patients from active infection through their disease course. The specimen sequenced was peripheral blood. The genes are TRBV4-3 and TRBJ1-5, with D uncertain. This TCR was sampled from a human donor with COVID-19, enrolled during active disease. The donor label of this sample is uncertain. This CDR3 is CASSQGAYSNQPQHF. In DNA, the CDR3 is TGCGCCAGCAGCCAAGGGGCGTATAGCAATCAGCCCCAGCATTTT.